The text below deals with one T cell receptor beta chain. What it binds is unknown. The V gene end was trimmed by 2 bases and the J gene end by 4 bases; junction bases not matched to a gene: 3. The V gene's germline CDR1 is GTSNPN and CDR2 SVGIG (reference sequence). The CDR3 sequence is 14 residues long. The sample originates from a study of shared clonotypes between healthy human individuals. Study findings and constraints: Larger richness was generally estimated for naive than memory subsets. Of the naive CD4 clonotypes, roughly 5.5% were shared across a few donors. When compared with the clonotypes that were shared by all four sorted-subset donors, the non-shared clonotypes turned out to have lower generation probabilities.

For each subset, genomic DNA was distributed in equal portions over several immunoSEQ plates. Assay: immunoSEQ multiplex PCR; the TCRdb copy retains only in-frame clones and omits some. The sample shows around 510,000 clones, 95% to 96% of them seen only once. Sequenced sample: naive CD4+ T cells sorted from blood. Subset meaning: CD45RA+ positively selected. The receptor's source is a woman aged 30 to 39 in good health. The chain employs TRBV30 and TRBJ2-7; 12 nucleotides align to TRBD2. CDR3 sequence: CAWSRTSGRYEQYF. The CDR3 DNA reads TGTGCCTGGAGTCGTACTAGCGGGAGGTACGAGCAGTACTTC. The variable domain in full, completed from reference TRBV30 and TRBJ2-7, reads SQTIHQWPATLVQPVGSPLSLECTVEGTSNPNLYWYRQAAGRGLQLLFYSVGIGQISSEVPQNLSASRPQDRQFILSSKKLLLSDSGFYLCAWSRTSGRYEQYFGPGTRLTVT.